This T cell receptor beta chain is from a study of Ad26.COV2.S vaccination and SARS-CoV-2 variants. The germline V gene encodes CDR1 SEHNR and CDR2 FQNEAQ (reference sequence). V was pared by 5 bases and J by 3 bases, with 2 bases of the junction left unmatched. The length of the CDR3 is 14 residues. The study, taken as a whole, reports: Reported post-vaccination CD8+ and CD4+ T cell responses to spike showed substantial breadth.

This clone showed up just once. Its antigen is not identified. Specified treatment: around 19 received Ad26.COV2.S at low or high dose, single or two shots; a few received placebo; per-sample allocation not given. On day 63 after the first injection, vaccine and placebo recipients gave samples. The method was immunoSEQ multiplex PCR; TCRdb's version includes in-frame clones alone and lacks a portion of them. This sample carries a few hundred thousand clones, around 87% of them seen once, and the ten largest clones take less than 3.5%. The rearrangement uses TRBV7-9 and TRBJ2-3; 10 bases are a match to TRBD1. The TCR comes from a person aged 18 to 65 who received the Ad26.COV2.S COVID-19 vaccine or a placebo. Sequencing used peripheral blood, obtained in a trial of Ad26.COV2.S vaccine versus placebo. CDR3 DNA: TGTGCCAGCAGCCAGGGACAGGGGACAGATACGCAGTATTTT. Translated: CASSQGQGTDTQYF.